These 15 T cell receptor beta chains came from one sample sequenced in a study of T cell responses to AZD1222 COVID-19 vaccine. The protocol was immunoSEQ multiplex PCR, while the TCRdb copy is restricted to in-frame clones and leaves out a portion. The sample lists 95,000 to 150,000 clones; almost 95% were seen once. This specimen was peripheral blood, taken on day 0 of AZD1222 vaccination. The receptor set was obtained from an adult in good health.

This clone came up once. The chain couples TRBV2 to TRBJ1-5, with D perhaps matching TRBD1 (5 bases). Germline V gene sequence: CDR1 SNHLY, CDR2 FYNNEI. The length of the CDR3 is 13 residues. The V gene lost 6 bases and the J gene lost 6 bases, with 12 bases spanning the gap. CDR3 nucleotide sequence: TGTGCCAGCAGGGGCCAGGGTCGTCAGCCCCAGCATTTT. Translating gives CASRGQGRQPQHF.

The chain combines TRBV28 with TRBJ1-6; D perhaps matches TRBD1 (5 bases). CDR1 and CDR2 from the germline V gene are MDHEN and SYDVKM. Trimming stripped 6 bases from V and 11 bases from J, with 23 bases between. The CDR3 sequence is 16 residues long. The DNA for the CDR3 is TGTGCCAGCAGCCCTGGGACTCAAAAGGGCAGACCACCCCTCCACTTT. Its translation: CASSPGTQKGRPPLHF.

This chain connects TRBV30 to TRBJ1-2; no firm D call. V lost 6 bases and J lost 3, with 2 bases in between. CDR1 is GTSNPN, CDR2 SVGIG, per germline (reference sequence). The CDR3 is made up of 9 amino acids. The CDR3 DNA reads as TGTGCCTGTGACTATGGCTACACCTTC. Its protein is CACDYGYTF.

The chain combines TRBV27 with TRBJ1-5, with unresolved D. Germline assignment: CDR1 MNHEY and CDR2 SMNVEV (reference sequence). The V end was cut by 0 bases, the J end by 7 bases, with 10 bases between. This CDR3 is built from 14 residues. The chain's CDR3 is CASSLSSPRQPQHF. The CDR3 DNA reads as TGTGCCAGCAGTTTATCAAGTCCCCGCCAGCCCCAGCATTTT.

The chain recombines TRBV10-3 with TRBJ1-6, with 7 positions matching TRBD1. The ends lost 8 bases at V and 5 bases at J; junction bases unmatched: 6. The CDR3 contains 14 residues. The germline CDR1 and CDR2 sequences are ENHRY and SYGVKD. The CDR3 sequence is CAIGGGQDNSPLHF. DNA of the CDR3: TGTGCCATCGGGGGAGGACAGGATAATTCACCCCTCCACTTT.

This clone was detected once. The CDR3 region has the DNA TGCAGTGCTAGTTCGGGTAGCGGGAGCTCCTACAATGAGCAGTTCTTC. It specifies CSASSGSGSSYNEQFF. The chain links TRBV20-1 to TRBJ2-1; 9 bases map to TRBD2. After removal of 3 bases from V and 0 bases from J, the junction contained 6 bases not matched to a gene. The CDR3 is 16 residues long. CDR1 and CDR2 from the germline V gene are DFQATT and SNEGSKA (reference sequence).

The chain recombines TRBV27 with TRBJ1-1, with 9 bases lining up with TRBD1. Germline-derived CDR1 and CDR2 are MNHEY and SMNVEV (reference sequence). The CDR3 covers 13 residues. V lost 6 bases, J lost 6 bases, and 5 bases stayed unmatched. CDR3 protein: CASSIRDRAEAFF. CDR3 DNA sequence: TGTGCCAGCAGCATCCGGGACAGGGCTGAAGCTTTCTTT.

The V call is TRBV5-4, the J call TRBJ2-1; the match to TRBD1 covers 7 bases. V was clipped by 6 bases and J by 5 bases; unmatched bases: 2. The CDR3 length is 12 residues. Germline CDR1 reads SGHNT; CDR2 reads YYREEE (reference sequence). Here the CDR3 reads CASKGQNNEQFF. CDR3 DNA: TGTGCCAGCAAGGGACAGAACAATGAGCAGTTCTTC.

The rearrangement joins TRBV2 to TRBJ1-6; D call uncertain. V lost 5 bases to trimming and J lost 6 bases, with 2 bases between them. Germline V lookup: CDR1 SNHLY, CDR2 FYNNEI. This CDR3 is 11 amino acids long. The CDR3 here is CASSLNSPLHF. In DNA form, the CDR3 reads TGTGCCAGCAGTCTTAATTCACCCCTCCACTTT.

This clone was seen a single time. V usage is TRBV5-4 and J usage is TRBJ1-6; D remains ambiguous. Trimming removed 5 bases at V and 8 bases at J, with 14 bases between. This CDR3 comprises 14 residues. Germline values: CDR1 SGHNT, CDR2 YYREEE (reference sequence). The CDR3 sequence is CASSREGRYSPLHF. In nucleotides, the CDR3 is TGTGCCAGCAGTCGGGAGGGCCGTTATTCACCCCTCCACTTT. The full variable domain, its missing parts supplied by reference TRBV5-4 and TRBJ1-6, is ETGVTQSPTHLIKTRGQQVTLRCSSQSGHNTVSWYQQALGQGPQFIFQYYREEENGRGNFPPRFSGLQFPNYSSELNVNALELDDSALYLCASSREGRYSPLHFGNGTRLTVT.

The chain has TRBV19 and TRBJ1-5; the D gene is possibly TRBD1 (5 bases). There are 14 residues in the CDR3. V was trimmed by 7 bases and J by 9 bases, leaving 19 bases between them. Germline CDR1 is LNHDA and CDR2 is SQIVND (reference sequence). The chain's CDR3 is CASTAGLTVAPQHF. The CDR3 DNA sequence: TGTGCCAGTACGGCGGGACTAACAGTGGCGCCCCAGCATTTT.

The rearrangement links TRBV7-9 to TRBJ2-3; 10 bases map to TRBD1. The CDR3 loop spans 17 amino acids. Germline loops: CDR1 SEHNR, CDR2 FQNEAQ (reference sequence). V lost 5 bases and J lost 4; bases outside the gene matches: 12. As DNA, the CDR3 is TGTGCCAGCAGCCCAACCGACAGGGGGCTAGGCGCAGATACGCAGTATTTT. Protein sequence: CASSPTDRGLGADTQYF.

The count of this clone is one. This chain joins TRBV2 and TRBJ1-2, with D perhaps matching TRBD1 (5 bases). In germline, CDR1 is SNHLY, CDR2 FYNNEI. CDR3 length: 16 amino acids. V lost 2 bases, J lost 2 bases, and 15 bases lay in between. The CDR3 loop is CASSENGHPRNYGYTF. CDR3 bases: TGTGCCAGCAGTGAAAACGGACATCCTCGAAACTATGGCTACACCTTC.

The J gene is TRBJ2-5, the V gene TRBV18; a possible D gene is TRBD2 (5 bases). The CDR3 extends over 14 amino acids. Trimming removed 2 bases from V and 2 bases from J, with 9 bases in between. The germline CDR1 and CDR2 sequences are KGHSH and LQKENI. The CDR3 DNA reads TGTGCCAGCTCACCAGCATCGGGGCAAGAGACCCAGTACTTC. The encoded protein is CASSPASGQETQYF.

The chain is built from TRBV4-2 and TRBJ1-4; possibly TRBD1 for D (6 bases). The CDR3 runs to 15 residues. Germline lookup yields CDR1 LGHNA and CDR2 YNFKEQ. V shed 1 base and J shed 0 bases, with 6 bases lying between them. The chain's CDR3 is CASSQGTATNEKLFF. CDR3 in DNA: TGTGCCAGCAGCCAAGGGACAGCAACTAATGAAAAACTGTTTTTT.